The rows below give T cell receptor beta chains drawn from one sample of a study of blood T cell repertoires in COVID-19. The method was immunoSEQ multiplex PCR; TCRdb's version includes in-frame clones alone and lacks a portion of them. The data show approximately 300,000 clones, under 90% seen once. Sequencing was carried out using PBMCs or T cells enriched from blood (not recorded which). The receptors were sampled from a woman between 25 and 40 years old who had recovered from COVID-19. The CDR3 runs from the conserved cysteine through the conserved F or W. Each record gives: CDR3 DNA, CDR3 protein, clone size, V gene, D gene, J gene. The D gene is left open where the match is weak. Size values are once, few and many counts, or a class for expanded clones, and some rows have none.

DNA: TGTGCCAGCATCCGCTACGAGCAGTACTTC; CDR3: CASIRYEQYF; size: -; V: TRBV7-9; D: -; J: TRBJ2-7
DNA: TGCGCCAGCAGCCCTCATAGCGGGGACCTCAGCACAGATACGCAGTATTTT; CDR3: CASSPHSGDLSTDTQYF; size: -; V: TRBV5-1; D: TRBD2; J: TRBJ2-3
DNA: TGTGCCAGCAGCTCCCGGCTAACCGGCGGGAGGCTTAACGAGCAGTACTTC; CDR3: CASSSRLTGGRLNEQYF; size: -; V: TRBV7-8; D: TRBD2; J: TRBJ2-7
DNA: TGCGCCAGCAGCCAAGGACGGCAGGGGACTGAAGCTTTCTTT; CDR3: CASSQGRQGTEAFF; size: few; V: TRBV4-1; D: -; J: TRBJ1-1
DNA: TGTGCCAGCAGCAGAGCCCTCAATTACGAGCAGTACTTC; CDR3: CASSRALNYEQYF; size: -; V: TRBV7-9; D: -; J: TRBJ2-7
DNA: TGTGCCAGCAGCCCGACCCTGAGGACAGACAAACCCCTTAGTAACCAGCCCCAGCATTTT; CDR3: CASSPTLRTDKPLSNQPQHF; size: -; V: TRBV27; D: -; J: TRBJ1-5
DNA: TGTGCCAGCAGTTTCCCCGAACCGGGACAGGGGGTCGGAAAACTGTTTTTT; CDR3: CASSFPEPGQGVGKLFF; size: -; V: TRBV28; D: TRBD1; J: TRBJ1-4
DNA: TGTGCCAGCAGTTCAGGACAGAAACTGTTTTTT; CDR3: CASSSGQKLFF; size: -; V: TRBV27; D: -; J: TRBJ1-4
DNA: TGTGCCACCAGTGGGGCCTGGGGGGATCAGCCCCAGCATTTT; CDR3: CATSGAWGDQPQHF; size: -; V: TRBV24-1; D: -; J: TRBJ1-5
DNA: TGTGCCAGCGATCCCCACGGACAGGGGGCAGATACGCAGTATTTT; CDR3: CASDPHGQGADTQYF; size: -; V: TRBV9; D: TRBD1; J: TRBJ2-3
DNA: TGTGCCAGCAGCCTCCGAGGGGGGGTAGCGGGAGAACCGCAGTATTTT; CDR3: CASSLRGGVAGEPQYF; size: -; V: TRBV27; D: TRBD2; J: TRBJ2-3
DNA: TGTGCCAGCAGCTATACGGACAGGGTCAATCAGCCCCAGCATTTT; CDR3: CASSYTDRVNQPQHF; size: -; V: TRBV4-2; D: TRBD1; J: TRBJ1-5
DNA: TGTGCCAGCAGCCAAAAGGGGCTAGTGGCGTATATAGATACGCAGTATTTT; CDR3: CASSQKGLVAYIDTQYF; size: -; V: TRBV3-1/TRBV3-2; D: -; J: TRBJ2-3
DNA: TGTGCCAGCAGTGAATTACAAACCACTGAAGCTTTCTTT; CDR3: CASSELQTTEAFF; size: -; V: TRBV2; D: -; J: TRBJ1-1
DNA: TGTGCCAGCAGCTTAGATTATCCCGCGGTTAATTCACCCCTCCACTTT; CDR3: CASSLDYPAVNSPLHF; size: -; V: TRBV11-2; D: -; J: TRBJ1-6
DNA: TGTGCCAGCAGCCAAAGCGACCAGGGGGCGAGTAACCAAGAGACCCAGTACTTC; CDR3: CASSQSDQGASNQETQYF; size: -; V: TRBV27; D: TRBD1; J: TRBJ2-5
DNA: TGTGCCAGCAGCTTAGACCGGGAGTACTACTACGAGCAGTACTTC; CDR3: CASSLDREYYYEQYF; size: -; V: TRBV7-2; D: -; J: TRBJ2-7
DNA: TGTGCCAGCAGTTCTACTCCGGGACTAGCGGGAGAGAATGAGCAGTTCTTC; CDR3: CASSSTPGLAGENEQFF; size: -; V: TRBV27; D: TRBD2; J: TRBJ2-1
DNA: TGTGCCAGCAGCTCGGGACTAGCGGGACCCTACGAGCAGTACTTC; CDR3: CASSSGLAGPYEQYF; size: -; V: TRBV11-2; D: TRBD2; J: TRBJ2-7
DNA: TGTGCCAGCAGTTTCGACAGGGGGCTTTATTACGGCTACACCTTC; CDR3: CASSFDRGLYYGYTF; size: -; V: TRBV27; D: TRBD1; J: TRBJ1-2
DNA: TGCGCCAGCAGCGGCCTCATGAACACTGAAGCTTTCTTT; CDR3: CASSGLMNTEAFF; size: -; V: TRBV5-1; D: -; J: TRBJ1-1
DNA: TGCAGCGTTGTAAAGTTGGACTCGGTGGGTGGCTACACCTTC; CDR3: CSVVKLDSVGGYTF; size: -; V: TRBV29-1; D: -; J: TRBJ1-2
DNA: TGTACATCCCCAGATAATTCACCCCTCCACTTT; CDR3: CTSPDNSPLHF; size: -; V: TRBV6-4; D: -; J: TRBJ1-6
DNA: TGTGCCAGCAGCGTAGGAAATTCGGGGGTTGGTACTGAAGCTTTCTTT; CDR3: CASSVGNSGVGTEAFF; size: -; V: TRBV9; D: -; J: TRBJ1-1
DNA: TGTGCCAGCAGCCCCACCCGGGGGACAGGGGAACCCCCAAATGAAAAACTGTTTTTT; CDR3: CASSPTRGTGEPPNEKLFF; size: -; V: TRBV5-4; D: TRBD1; J: TRBJ1-4
DNA: TGCAGCGTAGGCCGGGACAGGACATCCTACGAGCAGTACTTC; CDR3: CSVGRDRTSYEQYF; size: -; V: TRBV29-1; D: TRBD1; J: TRBJ2-7
DNA: TGCGCCAGCAGCCGCCTGGGACAGGGAGATGAAAAACTGTTTTTT; CDR3: CASSRLGQGDEKLFF; size: -; V: TRBV4-3; D: TRBD1; J: TRBJ1-4
DNA: TGCGCCAGCAGCCGGGACAGGCTGAACACCGGGGAGCTGTTTTTT; CDR3: CASSRDRLNTGELFF; size: -; V: TRBV5-1; D: TRBD1; J: TRBJ2-2
DNA: TGTGCCAGCAGCTTACGGACAGGGGCCCACAATGAGCAGTTCTTC; CDR3: CASSLRTGAHNEQFF; size: -; V: TRBV7-2; D: TRBD1; J: TRBJ2-1
DNA: TGTGCCAGCAGTTTAGGGAGGTCCGGTTACAATGAGCAGTTCTTC; CDR3: CASSLGRSGYNEQFF; size: -; V: TRBV27; D: -; J: TRBJ2-1
DNA: TGCGCCAGCAGAAGACAGGGAGGTGGGGCCCACACAGATACGCAGTATTTT; CDR3: CASRRQGGGAHTDTQYF; size: -; V: TRBV5-1; D: -; J: TRBJ2-3
DNA: TGTGCCAGCAGCTTAAATCGGGCTGAAGCTTTCTTT; CDR3: CASSLNRAEAFF; size: -; V: TRBV28; D: -; J: TRBJ1-1
DNA: TGTGCCATCACCCTAGCGGGAACAGATACGCAGTATTTT; CDR3: CAITLAGTDTQYF; size: -; V: TRBV10-3; D: TRBD2; J: TRBJ2-3
DNA: TGCGCCAGCAGCTTTAGGGACAGCACTAATGAAAAACTGTTTTTT; CDR3: CASSFRDSTNEKLFF; size: -; V: TRBV5-1; D: TRBD1; J: TRBJ1-4
DNA: TGCGCCAGCAGCCAAGATGAACTAGCGGGAGCCGATGAGCAGTTCTTC; CDR3: CASSQDELAGADEQFF; size: -; V: TRBV4-3; D: TRBD2; J: TRBJ2-1
DNA: TGCAGCGCCTCGGGACTAGCGTTTAATGAGCAGTTCTTC; CDR3: CSASGLAFNEQFF; size: -; V: TRBV29-1; D: TRBD2; J: TRBJ2-1
DNA: TGTGCCAGTAGTATACAGGGGGCTGGTTTCGGCGAGCAGTACTTC; CDR3: CASSIQGAGFGEQYF; size: -; V: TRBV19; D: TRBD1; J: TRBJ2-7
DNA: TGCGCCAGCACCGACCCGGGAGTTGGTGAGCTGTTTTTT; CDR3: CASTDPGVGELFF; size: -; V: TRBV10-1; D: -; J: TRBJ2-2
DNA: TGTGCCATCAGTGAGTCACAGGGCCCCACTGGCTACACCTTC; CDR3: CAISESQGPTGYTF; size: -; V: TRBV10-3; D: -; J: TRBJ1-2
DNA: TGTGCCAGTGACGATGGAGGCCGTACCTACAATGAGCAGTTCTTC; CDR3: CASDDGGRTYNEQFF; size: -; V: TRBV11-2; D: -; J: TRBJ2-1
DNA: TGTGCCAGCAGCCCAAAAGGAGGACAGGCTAGCACAGATACGCAGTATTTT; CDR3: CASSPKGGQASTDTQYF; size: once; V: TRBV11-3; D: TRBD1; J: TRBJ2-3
DNA: TGTGCCAGCAGTCATGGCCCCGCGAGCGATGAGCAGTTCTTC; CDR3: CASSHGPASDEQFF; size: -; V: TRBV25-1; D: -; J: TRBJ2-1
DNA: TGTGCCAGCAGCCAAGAGGAGGGACTAGCGGGAGAGACCCAGTACTTC; CDR3: CASSQEEGLAGETQYF; size: -; V: TRBV4-2; D: TRBD2; J: TRBJ2-5
DNA: TGCGCCAGCAGCCAAGTCTTGCTAGCGGTAGATACGCAGTATTTT; CDR3: CASSQVLLAVDTQYF; size: -; V: TRBV4-3; D: TRBD2; J: TRBJ2-3
DNA: TGCGCCAGCAGCCTGTTCCTGGACGGGGAATCTGGAAACACCATATATTTT; CDR3: CASSLFLDGESGNTIYF; size: -; V: TRBV5-1; D: -; J: TRBJ1-3